Below, 24 T cell receptor beta chains from the same sample are listed, as sequenced in a study of shared clonotypes between healthy human individuals. Measured with immunoSEQ multiplex PCR; TCRdb has only the in-frame clones, and not every one. The top ten clones hold around 0.33% of a sample with 1.6 million or so clones, about 98.5% of them seen once. The sequencing sample was made of naive CD4+ T cells sorted from blood. Subset denoted: CD45RA+ positively selected. The receptors were sampled from a man aged 30-40 years in good health.

The chain links TRBV14 to TRBJ1-1; 7 bases are shared with TRBD1. CDR1 and CDR2 from the germline V gene are SGHDN and FVKESK. With V trimmed by 2 bases and J by 2 bases, 8 bases remained unmatched. The CDR3 length is 16 residues. The CDR3 spells CASSQQTGTANTEAFF. CDR3 DNA sequence: TGTGCCAGCAGCCAACAGACAGGGACCGCCAACACTGAAGCTTTCTTT. The whole variable domain, remainder taken from reference TRBV14 and TRBJ1-1, is EAGVTQFPSHSVIEKGQTVTLRCDPISGHDNLYWYRRVMGKEIKFLLHFVKESKQDESGMPNNRFLAERTGGTYSTLKVQPAELEDSGVYFCASSQQTGTANTEAFFGQGTRLTVV.

The V and J genes are TRBV2 and TRBJ1-2, with D perhaps matching TRBD1 (6 bases). Looked up from germline, CDR1 is SNHLY and CDR2 is FYNNEI. The CDR3 spans 14 residues. V was shortened by 3 bases and J by 3 bases, with 11 bases between the two germline ends. The CDR3 DNA reads TGTGCCAGCAGTGACTCAGGGGCTTACTATGGCTACACCTTC. Translated: CASSDSGAYYGYTF.

As regards this clone: The sample holds other DNA sequences that translate to the same CDR3. V and J are TRBV7-2 and TRBJ2-1; 7 bases map to TRBD1. The CDR3 consists of 14 residues. V lost 8 bases and J lost 2; bases outside the gene matches: 6. Germline V gene lookup returns CDR1 SGHTA and CDR2 FQGNSA. The CDR3 here is CASSLGTAYNEQFF. The CDR3 DNA follows: TGTGCCAGCTCTCTCGGGACAGCCTACAATGAGCAGTTCTTC.

This chain joins TRBV19 and TRBJ1-1; D is ambiguous. CDR1 LNHDA and CDR2 SQIVND come from the germline V gene (reference sequence). CDR3 size: 15 residues. Trimming removed 5 bases at V and 3 bases at J, with 16 bases between. The CDR3 coding sequence is TGTGCCAGTAGTCGGCGCGGGGTCGGGGACACTGAAGCTTTCTTT. Its protein product is CASSRRGVGDTEAFF.

CDR3 coding DNA: TGTGCCAGCAGCCTCGTCGGGACTAGCGGTAGGGAGCAGTACTTC. Amino acid sequence: CASSLVGTSGREQYF. The rearrangement links TRBV27 to TRBJ2-7; 11 bases match TRBD2. With 6 bases clipped from V and 7 bases from J, the junction kept 11 bases outside the gene matches. The CDR3 is 15 residues long. Per the germline V gene, CDR1 is MNHEY and CDR2 is SMNVEV (reference sequence).

The chain recombines TRBV7-3 with TRBJ2-2, with 7 bases aligning to TRBD1. This CDR3 is built from 15 residues. CDR1 and CDR2 from the germline V gene are SGHTA and FQGTGA. The junction had 6 bases not matched to a gene; V was cut back by 6 bases and J by 2 bases. The CDR3: CASSFRQGNTGELFF. The CDR3 DNA is TGTGCCAGCAGTTTTCGACAGGGTAACACCGGGGAGCTGTTTTTT.

This chain connects TRBV7-9 to TRBJ2-1, with D maybe TRBD1 (6 bases). CDR3 length: 19 residues. Germline assignment: CDR1 SEHNR and CDR2 FQNEAQ (reference sequence). Trimming took off 5 bases at V and 4 bases at J, with 27 bases between the two ends. The CDR3 reads CASSPSVQGKLGGYNEQFF. The CDR3 nucleotides read TGTGCCAGCAGCCCGTCGGTACAGGGAAAATTAGGCGGGTACAATGAGCAGTTCTTC.

V gene TRBV15 combines with J gene TRBJ2-7; tentatively, D is TRBD1 (6 bases). The ends were cut back, 5 bases at V and 3 bases at J, with 11 bases in the middle. This CDR3 comprises 13 residues. CDR1 is LNHNV and CDR2 is YYDKDF in the germline V gene (reference sequence). CDR3 bases: TGTGCCACCAGCGAGGGGACATACTACGAGCAGTACTTC. Translating gives CATSEGTYYEQYF.

The rearrangement joins TRBV7-3 to TRBJ2-7; 13 positions match TRBD2. CDR1 and CDR2 (germline): SGHTA, FQGTGA. The length of the CDR3 is 14 residues. V was clipped by 5 bases and J by 4 bases; unmatched bases: 2. The CDR3 region is CASSETSGRYEQYF. For the CDR3, the DNA is TGTGCCAGCAGCGAGACTAGCGGGAGGTACGAGCAGTACTTC.

The chain is built from TRBV7-9 and TRBJ2-2; D perhaps matches TRBD2 (5 bases). This CDR3 has 16 residues. From germline, CDR1 is SEHNR and CDR2 FQNEAQ (reference sequence). Trimming stripped 4 bases from V and 0 bases from J, with 12 bases between. CDR3 sequence reads: CASSSRTFTNTGELFF. The CDR3 DNA reads as TGTGCCAGCAGCTCACGGACTTTCACGAACACCGGGGAGCTGTTTTTT.

This chain links TRBV7-2 with TRBJ2-2; D is unresolved. V lost 2 bases to trimming and J lost 0 bases, with 7 bases between them. Germline V gene data show CDR1 as SGHTA and CDR2 as FQGNSA. This CDR3 is built from 15 residues. CDR3 amino acids: CASSLRTSNTGELFF. The CDR3 DNA sequence: TGTGCCAGCAGCTTACGGACCTCGAACACCGGGGAGCTGTTTTTT.

The rearrangement links TRBV18 to TRBJ1-2; D not resolved. The germline gives CDR1 KGHSH, CDR2 LQKENI. The CDR3 runs to 14 residues. V was cut by 2 bases and J by 4 bases, with 11 bases left in between. The CDR3 protein is CASSPSSGGYGYTF. The CDR3 DNA reads TGTGCCAGCTCACCATCATCAGGAGGCTATGGCTACACCTTC.

This sequence joins TRBV28 and TRBJ2-7; TRBD1 is a possible D gene (6 bases). CDR3 length: 13 amino acids. CDR1 and CDR2 from the germline V gene are MDHEN and SYDVKM. V dropped 6 bases and J dropped 3 bases, with 12 bases sitting between them. The CDR3 reads CASRGAGVYEQYF. The CDR3 DNA reads as TGTGCCAGCAGGGGGGCTGGAGTCTACGAGCAGTACTTC.

The rearrangement joins TRBV5-1 to TRBJ1-1; D is undetermined. CDR1 and CDR2 (germline): SGHRS, YFSETQ. CDR3 length: 14 amino acids. V was trimmed by 1 base and J by 1 base, leaving 8 bases between them. CDR3 in DNA: TGCGCCAGCAGCTTGATGGGCCCGAACACTGAAGCTTTCTTT. Its protein product is CASSLMGPNTEAFF.

This chain uses TRBV29-1 with TRBJ1-1; no clear D gene. From germline, CDR1 is SQVTM and CDR2 ANQGSEA. With 4 bases removed from V and 5 bases from J, the gap between germline ends came to 14 bases. The CDR3 runs 13 residues. DNA of the CDR3: TGCAGCGTTGGGCGGTCTGTCGGAACTGAAGCTTTCTTT. Translated, it gives CSVGRSVGTEAFF. Variable domain in full (rest from reference TRBV29-1 and TRBJ1-1): SAVISQKPSRDICQRGTSLTIQCQVDSQVTMMFWYRQQPGQSLTLIATANQGSEATYESGFVIDKFPISRPNLTFSTLTVSNMSPEDSSIYLCSVGRSVGTEAFFGQGTRLTVV.

The chain couples TRBV9 to TRBJ2-3; D is ambiguous. Trimming removed 3 bases from V and 0 bases from J, with 11 bases in between. Germline CDR1 is SGDLS and CDR2 is YYNGEE. The CDR3 extends over 15 amino acids. The CDR3 nucleotides read TGTGCCAGCAGCGCCTGGGCGGATAGCACAGATACGCAGTATTTT. Translating it yields CASSAWADSTDTQYF.

V and J are TRBV4-1 and TRBJ1-2, with D unclear. Germline-derived CDR1 and CDR2 are MGHRA and YSYEKL. The CDR3 is 11 amino acids. V lost 0 bases, J lost 8 bases, and 4 bases lay in between. CDR3 loop: CASSQEGGYTF. CDR3 bases: TGCGCCAGCAGCCAAGAAGGAGGCTACACCTTC.

The chain is built from TRBV5-5 and TRBJ2-7; 13 bases are shared with TRBD2. This CDR3 has 18 amino acids. J was trimmed by 2 bases and V by 1 base; bases with no gene match: 9. Germline values: CDR1 SGHKS, CDR2 YYEKEE (reference sequence). CDR3 amino acids: CASSLKGLAGSIPYEQYF. The CDR3 DNA reads TGTGCCAGCAGCTTGAAGGGACTAGCGGGATCTATTCCCTACGAGCAGTACTTC.

This chain joins TRBV5-1 and TRBJ2-7; TRBD1 matches at 8 bases. Germline V gene data show CDR1 as SGHRS and CDR2 as YFSETQ. This CDR3 is 17 amino acids long. The junction had 12 bases not matched to a gene; V was cut back by 0 bases and J by 4 bases. CDR3 nucleotides: TGCGCCAGCAGCTTGGGGACAGGGCTTCGGGGGTTATACGAGCAGTACTTC. Translating gives CASSLGTGLRGLYEQYF.

The CDR3 loop is CASSLGMAYGYTF. In DNA, the CDR3 is TGCGCCAGCAGCTTAGGGATGGCCTATGGCTACACCTTC. The chain combines TRBV5-1 with TRBJ1-2; D is undetermined. Trimming pared 2 bases from V and 4 bases from J, leaving 9 bases between. Germline V lookup: CDR1 SGHRS, CDR2 YFSETQ. There are 13 residues in the CDR3.

This chain connects TRBV28 to TRBJ2-2; 7 bases match TRBD1. This CDR3 has 17 residues. Trimming took 6 bases from V and 7 from J; bases not matched to a gene: 17. Germline values: CDR1 MDHEN, CDR2 SYDVKM. The CDR3 DNA reads as TGTGCCAGCAGAAACCCCGGGACAGTGGCGGTTGGCGGGGAGCTGTTTTTT. Amino acids: CASRNPGTVAVGGELFF.

The chain carries TRBV6-5 and TRBJ2-3, with a possible D match to TRBD2 (5 bases). The CDR3 is 15 residues long. The ends were cut back, 5 bases at V and 4 bases at J, with 16 bases in the middle. Germline CDR1 and CDR2: MNHEY and SVGAGI. CDR3 nucleotides: TGTGCCAGCAGTCTGGGTGGCCTAGCTGCAGATACGCAGTATTTT. This translates into CASSLGGLAADTQYF.

The rearrangement uses TRBV14 and TRBJ2-3, with 7 positions matching TRBD2. CDR3 length equals 15 residues. In germline, CDR1 is SGHDN, CDR2 FVKESK. V gave up 1 base and J gave up 2 bases; unmatched junction bases: 3. The CDR3 nucleotides are TGTGCCAGCAGCCAAGGCAGGGACTACACAGATACGCAGTATTTT. This gives the protein CASSQGRDYTDTQYF. The variable domain in full, completed from reference TRBV14 and TRBJ2-3, reads EAGVTQFPSHSVIEKGQTVTLRCDPISGHDNLYWYRRVMGKEIKFLLHFVKESKQDESGMPNNRFLAERTGGTYSTLKVQPAELEDSGVYFCASSQGRDYTDTQYFGPGTRLTVL.

The chain is built from TRBV30 and TRBJ2-1, with D hard to call. Germline CDR1 and CDR2: GTSNPN and SVGIG (reference sequence). This CDR3 is 11 amino acids long. V lost 2 bases and J lost 8, with 7 bases in between. This CDR3 is CAWSLGYEQFF. CDR3 nucleotides: TGTGCCTGGAGTTTGGGGTATGAGCAGTTCTTC. The whole variable domain, remainder taken from reference TRBV30 and TRBJ2-1, is SQTIHQWPATLVQPVGSPLSLECTVEGTSNPNLYWYRQAAGRGLQLLFYSVGIGQISSEVPQNLSASRPQDRQFILSSKKLLLSDSGFYLCAWSLGYEQFFGPGTRLTVL.